This TCR beta chain comes out of a study of T cell clonality in common variable immunodeficiency. The study, taken as a whole, reports: Fewer deletions and N-nucleotide insertions were reportedly seen in common variable immunodeficiency TCR beta sequences.

The table lists this clone with many counts. What it binds is not known. From the germline J gene comes the end of the CDR3, since the read stops 3 residues before it. Sequencing input was equivalent genomic DNA from CVID and controls. Clones were read by immunoSEQ multiplex PCR, and TCRdb kept only the in-frame ones, dropping some. Captured here are tens of thousands of clones, none seen once; the top ten comprise roughly 3.2%. Each donor provided roughly 4.5 to 8.5 ml of heparinized whole blood. Trimming at V came to 4 bases and at J to 4 bases, leaving 1 base not matched to a gene. This CDR3 comprises 14 residues. In germline, CDR1 is MNHNS, CDR2 SASEGT.

The chain has TRBV6-1 and TRBJ2-1; TRBD2 aligns across 10 bases. The receptor's source is a person between 18 and 75 years old in good health. Sequencing was done on a sample of peripheral blood mononuclear cells. CDR3 bases read: TGTGCCAGCAGTGCTAGCGGGGGATACAATGAG. Its translation is CASSASGGYNE. The complete CDR3 reads CASSASGGYNEQFF.